The clone carrying this TCR beta chain has more than one count but fewer than ten. Its antigen is as yet unknown. TCRdb reprocessed the 5' RACE reads via MiXCR and lists one record per CDR3 protein. Of a few hundred thousand distinct CDR3 sequences listed, roughly 15% are singletons. This specimen belongs to a study of T-cell memory formation after mild COVID-19. General study results and limits: Contracting CD4+ clones lay largely in CM and EM, with CD8+ ones residing in EMRA.

CDR3 size: 17 residues. Trimming took 2 bases from V and 0 from J, leaving 15 bases between them. In germline, CDR1 is SGHDN, CDR2 FVKESK. The sample comprised PBMCs or a T cell subset sorted from them (not recorded which). This receptor was obtained from a man aged 18 to 29 who had mild COVID-19 (a few samples of this study predate the infection). Cell type and time point are not known. This chain joins TRBV14 and TRBJ2-3, with D possibly being TRBD1 (5 bases). CDR3 residues: CASSQSWGRYSTDTQYF. The CDR3 DNA is TGTGCCAGCAGCCAAAGCTGGGGCCGATATAGCACAGATACGCAGTATTTT.